This paragraph reports one T cell receptor beta chain. Its specific antigen is unknown. No much larger clone is present one base from it, and per-base qualities are unavailable. The data originate from a study of blood T cell repertoires in COVID-19 (dated by TCRdb to about 2020). Background for the entire study: Collaborator samples came from the United States, Italy and Spain and covered acute and convalescent phases of COVID-19. The dataset comprised deeply sampled blood TCRbeta repertoires from subjects exposed to, actively infected with, or recovered from COVID-19. Where available, HLA class I and class II types were obtained from metadata supplied by the sample provider rather than from assay-based typing. The material from the prospective study consisted of cDNA or gDNA derived from T cells, B-cell-depleted T cells, or PBMCs. The samples were drawn from two sources: the first 160 participants of the ongoing ImmuneRACE study, and 1,000 to 1,500 subjects contributed by 6 global collaborators. Sample metadata almost always included a de-identified subject ID, COVID-19 status, age in years and sex. A freely available public database, intended as a resource for researchers studying the immune response to SARS-CoV-2, is where the repertoires were released.

Each collaborating institution followed its own protocols to collect whole blood in K2EDTA tubes. For TCRbeta analysis, collaborator samples were shipped as frozen whole blood, as isolated PBMCs, or as DNA extracted from either sample type. The immunoSEQ Assay, a bias-controlled multiplex PCR, was used to amplify TCRbeta CDR3 regions from genomic DNA. In the original analysis: Nucleated cell counts per sample were estimated from amplification of reference gene primers within the assay. Sequence reads were collapsed and filtered to measure the absolute abundance of every unique TCRbeta CDR3 rearrangement. Productive Simpson clonality was computed per sample as the square root of Simpson's diversity index over productive rearrangements. Not all clones reach the TCRdb copy of this immuneACCESS table, which keeps in-frame sequences only. Checked studies attribute under half of the gap to unresolved V genes and leave the rest unexplained. V and J calls and clone size follow that table, whereas D and trimming were derived from the DNA. The sample data list approximately 100,000 clones, and roughly 79% of these were observed just once. Of the sample, under 11% falls within the top ten clones.

The research as a whole found: The quantity of clinical and demographic metadata differed by source and by participant and was supplied without curation.

This clonotype was sampled from a human donor in a cohort sampled during active COVID-19. Sequences were obtained from peripheral blood.

The CDR3 loop reads CASSLESFIEETQYF. The sequenced DNA is TGCGCCAGCAGCTTGGAATCTTTCATAGAGGAGACCCAGTACTTC. The sequence joins TRBV5-1 to TRBJ2-5; the D gene is unclear. Via the germline V gene, CDR1 is SGHRS and CDR2 YFSETQ. The CDR3 starts with the cysteine, ends with the phenylalanine, and has 15 residues. Kept here is only the CDR3 DNA, which spans 45 bases and is read in frame from base 1. The trim is 0 bases for V and 5 bases for J, with a gap of 14 bases between the germline ends.